The next 13 T cell receptor beta chains were all read from a single sample in a study of a mutant IDH1 vaccine in newly diagnosed glioma. The method was immunoSEQ multiplex PCR; TCRdb's version includes in-frame clones alone and lacks a portion of them. The repertoire has 40,000 or so clones, 65% to 85% of them found once; the top ten carry 2.2%. For these TCRs, the target antigens are not known. Time point reported: week 11, during vaccination. All doses held 300 ug of mutant IDH1 20-mer peptide, with topical imiquimod. The material sequenced was PBMCs, taken from a glioma patient whose treatment included an IDH1 peptide vaccine. Receptors originate from a man in his forties or fifties with glioma.

The chain recombines TRBV10-3 with TRBJ1-1; 7 nucleotides align to TRBD1. This CDR3 is built from 13 residues. Germline V CDR1 and CDR2: ENHRY, SYGVKD. Unmatched junction bases numbered 4, after V lost 6 bases and J lost 3 bases. Here the CDR3 reads CAIRGGQDTEAFF. CDR3 sequence (DNA): TGTGCCATCAGAGGCGGACAGGACACTGAAGCTTTCTTT.

The gene calls are TRBV18 and TRBJ1-5; 10 nucleotides align to TRBD1. V trimming: 5 bases; J trimming: 11 bases; junction bases outside the gene matches: 18. Germline CDR1 and CDR2: KGHSH and LQKENI. This CDR3 region has 17 residues. In nucleotides, the CDR3 is TGTGCCAGCTCAACCTTCCCGGGACAGGGGCCCCAGGGGTCCCAGCATTTT. This gives the protein CASSTFPGQGPQGSQHF.

As concerns this clone: Other DNA sequences in this specimen translate into the identical CDR3. This chain links TRBV5-1 with TRBJ1-1, with D possibly matching TRBD1 (5 bases). V was cut by 4 bases and J by 6 bases, with 10 bases left in between. From germline, CDR1 is SGHRS and CDR2 YFSETQ. The CDR3 has 12 amino acids. The CDR3 DNA reads TGCGCCAGCAGCCTGGAGGGACCTGAAGCTTTCTTT. Translated, it gives CASSLEGPEAFF.

The V and J genes are TRBV7-2 and TRBJ1-4; no reliable D call. Germline values: CDR1 SGHTA, CDR2 FQGNSA. CDR3 length: 13 amino acids. V was pared by 5 bases and J by 7 bases, with 11 bases between. CDR3 sequence (DNA): TGTGCCAGCAGCCCCCCCCCTCGTGAAAAACTGTTTTTT. Protein sequence: CASSPPPREKLFF.

A single count supports this clone. J is TRBJ2-7 and V is TRBV7-2; maybe TRBD1 (6 bases). This CDR3 region has 17 residues. The germline V gene encodes CDR1 SGHTA and CDR2 FQGNSA. V was trimmed by 5 bases and J by 0 bases, leaving 20 bases between them. CDR3 in amino acids: CASSAPGPGVSSYEQYF. The DNA of the CDR3 is TGTGCCAGCAGCGCCCCCGGTCCAGGGGTAAGCTCCTACGAGCAGTACTTC.

The chain recombines TRBV5-6 with TRBJ1-3; D ambiguous. Per germline, CDR1 SGHDT and CDR2 YYEEEE. Trimming removed 4 bases at V and 0 bases at J, with 17 bases between. The CDR3 runs to 17 residues. CDR3 sequence: CASSRYPLHISGNTIYF. CDR3 nucleotide sequence: TGTGCCAGCAGCAGGTACCCCTTACATATCTCTGGAAACACCATATATTTT.

This clone was recorded a few times. The V call is TRBV5-8, the J call TRBJ2-1, with a tentative D call TRBD2 (6 bases). From germline, CDR1 is SGHTS and CDR2 YDEGEE. The V gene lost 2 bases and the J gene lost 0 bases, with 12 bases spanning the gap. This CDR3 region has 16 residues. CDR3 in amino acids: CASSFFGGSSYNEQFF. CDR3 coding DNA: TGTGCCAGCAGCTTCTTTGGGGGGAGCTCCTACAATGAGCAGTTCTTC. Full variable domain (rest looked up from reference TRBV5-8 and TRBJ2-1): EAGVTQSPTHLIKTRGQQATLRCSPISGHTSVYWYQQALGLGLQFLLWYDEGEERNRGNFPPRFSGRQFPNYSSELNVNALELEDSALYLCASSFFGGSSYNEQFFGPGTRLTVL.

The chain recombines TRBV4-1 with TRBJ1-5, with D possibly being TRBD1 (6 bases). Germline lookup yields CDR1 MGHRA and CDR2 YSYEKL. V lost 1 base to trimming and J lost 1 base, with 14 bases between them. This CDR3 is 17 amino acids long. Written as DNA, the CDR3 is TGCGCCAGCAGCCAAGTGACAGGCGTGGGAAGCAATCAGCCCCAGCATTTT. Translated: CASSQVTGVGSNQPQHF.

The rearrangement links TRBV4-2 to TRBJ2-7; 10 bases line up with TRBD2. With V trimmed by 3 bases and J by 6 bases, 5 bases remained unmatched. The CDR3 has 14 amino acids. Per the germline V gene, CDR1 is LGHNA and CDR2 is YNFKEQ. Here the CDR3 reads CASSQGLASAEQYF. CDR3 coding DNA: TGTGCCAGCAGCCAGGGACTAGCGTCGGCCGAGCAGTACTTC.

This clone has a handful of counts. This chain links TRBV14 with TRBJ2-7, with D perhaps assigned TRBD1 or TRBD2 (5 bases each). Germline V gives CDR1 SGHDN, CDR2 FVKESK. V was shortened by 1 base and J by 2 bases, with 12 bases between the two germline ends. The CDR3 is made up of 15 amino acids. The CDR3 sequence is CASSQGGSRAYEQYF. The CDR3, as DNA: TGTGCCAGCAGCCAAGGGGGGAGCAGAGCCTACGAGCAGTACTTC.

The rearrangement uses TRBV7-9 and TRBJ1-5; D unresolved. This CDR3 has 14 amino acids. Trimming cost V 1 base and J 0 bases, with 4 bases left between them. Germline V lookup: CDR1 SEHNR, CDR2 FQNEAQ (reference sequence). CDR3 in DNA: TGTGCCAGCAGCTTAGAGAGTAGCAATCAGCCCCAGCATTTT. Protein sequence: CASSLESSNQPQHF.

This sequence joins TRBV2 and TRBJ1-5; weak D call: TRBD1 (5 bases). This CDR3 contains 13 residues. Germline V gene lookup returns CDR1 SNHLY and CDR2 FYNNEI. Trimming left V 4 bases short and J 7 bases short, with 11 bases between. The CDR3 DNA is TGTGCCAGCAGTGTTGGAGGGACGCAGCCCCAGCATTTT. It yields the protein CASSVGGTQPQHF.

The J gene is TRBJ2-5, the V gene TRBV5-1; TRBD1 agrees at 7 bases. Germline CDR1 is SGHRS and CDR2 is YFSETQ. The trim removed 4 bases at V and 7 bases at J, leaving 7 bases unmatched. This CDR3 has 13 amino acids. CDR3 protein: CASSDPGGGTQYF. The CDR3 bases are TGCGCCAGCAGCGACCCAGGGGGTGGGACCCAGTACTTC.